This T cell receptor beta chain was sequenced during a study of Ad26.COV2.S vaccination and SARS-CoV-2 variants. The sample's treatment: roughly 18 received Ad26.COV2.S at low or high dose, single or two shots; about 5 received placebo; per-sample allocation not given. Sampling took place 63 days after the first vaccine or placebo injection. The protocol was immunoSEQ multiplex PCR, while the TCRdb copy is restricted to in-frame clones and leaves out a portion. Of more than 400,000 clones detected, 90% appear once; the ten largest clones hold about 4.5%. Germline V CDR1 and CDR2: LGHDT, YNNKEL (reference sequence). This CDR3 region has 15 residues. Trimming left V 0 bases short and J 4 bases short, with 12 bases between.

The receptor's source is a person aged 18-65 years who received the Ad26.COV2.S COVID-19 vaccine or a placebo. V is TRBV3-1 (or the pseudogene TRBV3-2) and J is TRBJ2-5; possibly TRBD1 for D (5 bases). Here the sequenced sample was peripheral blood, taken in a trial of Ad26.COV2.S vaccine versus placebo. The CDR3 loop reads CASSQDPTAPETQYF. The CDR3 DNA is TGTGCCAGCAGCCAAGATCCGACAGCCCCAGAGACCCAGTACTTC.